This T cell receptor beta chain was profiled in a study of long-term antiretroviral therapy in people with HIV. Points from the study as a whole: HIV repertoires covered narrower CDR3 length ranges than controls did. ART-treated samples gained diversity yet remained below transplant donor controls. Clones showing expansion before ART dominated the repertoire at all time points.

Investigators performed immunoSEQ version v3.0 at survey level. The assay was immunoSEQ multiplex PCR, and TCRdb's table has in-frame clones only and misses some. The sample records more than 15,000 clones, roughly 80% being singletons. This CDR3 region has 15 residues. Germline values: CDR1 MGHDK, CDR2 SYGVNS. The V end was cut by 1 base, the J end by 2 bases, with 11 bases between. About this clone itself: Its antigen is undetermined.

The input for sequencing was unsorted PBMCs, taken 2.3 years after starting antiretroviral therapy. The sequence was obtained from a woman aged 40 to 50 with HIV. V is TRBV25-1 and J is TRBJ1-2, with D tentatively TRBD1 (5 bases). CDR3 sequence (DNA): TGTGCCAGCAGTGAATTCGGGGGGACGAACTATGGCTACACCTTC. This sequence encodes CASSEFGGTNYGYTF.